Each of the 3 T cell receptor beta chains below was sequenced from the same sample in a study of blood T cell repertoires in COVID-19. Data came from immunoSEQ multiplex PCR; TCRdb stores just in-frame clones and leaves some out. The sample lists roughly 250,000 clones; around 93% were seen once. Sequencing was carried out using PBMCs or T cells enriched from blood (not recorded which). The receptors come from a human donor in a cohort exposed to, infected with or recovered from COVID-19 (not recorded which). The donor label of this sample is uncertain.

V usage is TRBV30 and J usage is TRBJ2-2; tentative D call: TRBD1 (5 bases). V lost 2 bases and J 0 bases, leaving 13 bases between the germline ends. The CDR3 consists of 16 residues. Germline-derived CDR1 and CDR2 are GTSNPN and SVGIG (reference sequence). DNA of the CDR3: TGTGCCTGGAGTTTCAACAGGATTTCGAACACCGGGGAGCTGTTTTTT. Its protein product is CAWSFNRISNTGELFF.

V and J are TRBV6-5 and TRBJ1-2, with 12 positions matching TRBD1. Trimming at V came to 3 bases and at J to 6 bases, leaving 5 bases not matched to a gene. This CDR3 region has 15 residues. Germline CDR1 is MNHEY and CDR2 is SVGAGI. The DNA for the CDR3 is TGTGCCAGCAGTTATGGGGGGACAGGGGGCAATGGCTACACCTTC. The encoded protein is CASSYGGTGGNGYTF.

The V call is TRBV13, the J call TRBJ1-3; 7 bases align to TRBD1. The V and J ends lost 0 bases and 0 bases, in that order; junction bases with no gene match: 8. The CDR3 is 18 residues long. Per the germline V gene, CDR1 is PRHDT and CDR2 is FYEKMQ (reference sequence). In DNA, the CDR3 is TGTGCCAGCAGCTTAGGGCGCAACAGGGGACTCTCTGGAAACACCATATATTTT. Amino acids: CASSLGRNRGLSGNTIYF.